This is a list of T cell receptor beta chains from one sample in a study of technical replicates of blood from a few donors. Only in-frame clones appear in the TCRdb table, and some are missing; sequencing was by immunoSEQ multiplex PCR. Seen here are almost 70,000 clones, approximately 93% observed once, and the top ten hold roughly 4.7%. Specimen: PBMCs. The receptors shown here come from a human donor in good health. Some clones in this sample may be carry-over from other donors' samples. Both conserved end residues are part of each CDR3. The D gene is left open where the match is weak. Some rows have no size entry. The others give once, few or many, or a class for an expanded clone.

size: once; V: TRBV10-3; D: TRBD1; J: TRBJ1-1; DNA: TGTGCCATCACCGGTTCGGGACAGGGCATCACTGAAGCTTTCTTT; CDR3: CAITGSGQGITEAFF
size: NA; V: TRBV19; D: TRBD1; J: TRBJ2-5; DNA: TGTGCCAGTAGTCGATCGACAGGGAAGCTCGAGACCCAGTACTTC; CDR3: CASSRSTGKLETQYF
size: NA; V: TRBV9; D: TRBD2; J: TRBJ2-2; DNA: TGTGCCAGCAGCGCGGGGACTAGCGGGAGCCGGTCCGGGGAGCTGTTTTTT; CDR3: CASSAGTSGSRSGELFF
size: NA; V: TRBV7-3; D: TRBD2; J: TRBJ2-1; DNA: TGTGCCAGCAGCTTATTGCCGGGAGCGGGAGTCGGTGAGCAGTTCTTC; CDR3: CASSLLPGAGVGEQFF
size: NA; V: TRBV5-1; D: NA; J: TRBJ1-1; DNA: TGCGCCAGCAGCTCACAACAGGGCGCGAACACTGAAGCTTTCTTT; CDR3: CASSSQQGANTEAFF
size: NA; V: TRBV5-1; D: NA; J: TRBJ2-3; DNA: TGCGCCAGCAGCTTTGCAGGGATGCAAGATACGCAGTATTTT; CDR3: CASSFAGMQDTQYF
size: once; V: TRBV7-7; D: NA; J: TRBJ2-1; DNA: TGTGCCAGCAGCCCAACAGCGGCGGGTGAGCAGTTCTTC; CDR3: CASSPTAAGEQFF
size: NA; V: TRBV7-2; D: TRBD1; J: TRBJ2-7; DNA: TGTGCCAGCAGCCGAAGCGGGACAGGGGGCCAGTACTTC; CDR3: CASSRSGTGGQYF
size: NA; V: TRBV5-6; D: NA; J: TRBJ2-5; DNA: TGTGCCAGCAGCTTGGTTGAGGCCAGGGCACAAGAGACCCAGTACTTC; CDR3: CASSLVEARAQETQYF
size: NA; V: TRBV6-4; D: TRBD2; J: TRBJ2-1; DNA: TGTGCCAGCAGTGAGGCTAGCGGGAGGGGCGAGGATGAGCAGTTCTTC; CDR3: CASSEASGRGEDEQFF
size: NA; V: TRBV5-1; D: NA; J: TRBJ1-3; DNA: TGCGCCAGCAGCGCGGACAGCGGAAACTCTGGAAACACCATATATTTT; CDR3: CASSADSGNSGNTIYF
size: NA; V: TRBV4-3; D: TRBD2; J: TRBJ2-4; DNA: TGCGCCAGCAGCCTTCGACTAGCGGGGGGCGACATTCAGTACTTC; CDR3: CASSLRLAGGDIQYF
size: NA; V: TRBV19; D: TRBD1; J: TRBJ1-1; DNA: TGTGCCAGTTCGGACAGGTACACTGAAGCTTTCTTT; CDR3: CASSDRYTEAFF
size: NA; V: TRBV7-2; D: NA; J: TRBJ1-4; DNA: TGTGCCAGCAACCTAGGTGGTGGGTTTAATGAAAAACTGTTTTTT; CDR3: CASNLGGGFNEKLFF
size: NA; V: TRBV6-4; D: TRBD2; J: TRBJ2-7; DNA: TGTGCCAGCAGTCCCACAGCGGGGAGCTCCTACGAGCAGTACTTC; CDR3: CASSPTAGSSYEQYF
size: once; V: TRBV6-5; D: NA; J: TRBJ2-3; DNA: TGTGCCAGCAGCAGAAACCGGGGGTTCGATACGCAGTATTTT; CDR3: CASSRNRGFDTQYF
size: NA; V: TRBV2; D: TRBD1; J: TRBJ1-1; DNA: TGTGCCAGCAGCTCACAGGACAGGGGCACTGAAGCTTTCTTT; CDR3: CASSSQDRGTEAFF
size: NA; V: TRBV6-5; D: TRBD1; J: TRBJ2-7; DNA: TGTGCCAGCAGTACGGACAGGGTCTACGAGCAGTACTTC; CDR3: CASSTDRVYEQYF
size: NA; V: TRBV14; D: TRBD1; J: TRBJ1-1; DNA: TGTGCCAGCAGCCAAGCAGGGGGCAACACTGAAGCTTTCTTT; CDR3: CASSQAGGNTEAFF
size: NA; V: TRBV7-9; D: TRBD2; J: TRBJ2-7; DNA: TGTGCCAGCAGCGCCATTCTAGCGCGGAGCGGGAGCTCCTACGAGCAGTACTTC; CDR3: CASSAILARSGSSYEQYF
size: NA; V: TRBV5-1; D: NA; J: TRBJ2-4; DNA: TGCGCCAGCAGCATGGGCGGGGACAGCCGAGAAAACATTCAGTACTTC; CDR3: CASSMGGDSRENIQYF
size: NA; V: TRBV2; D: NA; J: TRBJ2-3; DNA: TGTGCCAGCAGTGAAGCAATCCAATGGGCAGGGGAGTCGGATTTT; CDR3: CASSEAIQWAGESDF
size: NA; V: TRBV11-2; D: NA; J: TRBJ2-1; DNA: TGTGCCAGCAGCTTACCTCAGGGGCCCCCGCGTTACAATGAGCAGTTCTTC; CDR3: CASSLPQGPPRYNEQFF
size: NA; V: TRBV7-6; D: TRBD1; J: TRBJ2-1; DNA: TGTGCCAGCAGCTTCGGGACAGGCTACAATGAGCAGTTCTTC; CDR3: CASSFGTGYNEQFF
size: NA; V: TRBV27; D: NA; J: TRBJ2-2; DNA: TGTGCCAGCAGTTTATCCGGGAGCACCGGGGAGCTGTTTTTT; CDR3: CASSLSGSTGELFF
size: NA; V: TRBV28; D: NA; J: TRBJ2-5; DNA: TGTGCCAGCAGTTCTCAAGGAAGACCGGGACACCCAGGGACCCAGTACTTC; CDR3: CASSSQGRPGHPGTQYF
size: NA; V: TRBV9; D: TRBD1; J: TRBJ1-3; DNA: TGTGCCAGCAGCGTGAGGGCAGGGGGCAATGAGGCCATATATTTT; CDR3: CASSVRAGGNEAIYF
size: NA; V: TRBV28; D: NA; J: TRBJ2-2; DNA: TGTGCCAGCAGTGAGACAGGCATCGGGGAGCTGTTTTTT; CDR3: CASSETGIGELFF
size: NA; V: TRBV6-5; D: TRBD1; J: TRBJ2-7; DNA: TGTGCCAGCAGAGGACAGGGGGAGCAGTACTTC; CDR3: CASRGQGEQYF
size: NA; V: TRBV9; D: TRBD2; J: TRBJ2-2; DNA: TGTGCCAGCAGGAACCTAGCGGGGGGTACGAACACCGGGGAGCTGTTTTTT; CDR3: CASRNLAGGTNTGELFF
size: once; V: TRBV25-1; D: TRBD2; J: TRBJ2-1; DNA: TGTGCCAGCAGTGCGGCTAGCGGGGGTTACAATGAGCAGTTCTTC; CDR3: CASSAASGGYNEQFF
size: NA; V: TRBV19; D: NA; J: TRBJ2-2; DNA: TGTGCCAGTAGTATGGGGACGGAGGGGGCGCGCACCGGGGAGCTGTTTTTT; CDR3: CASSMGTEGARTGELFF
size: NA; V: TRBV2; D: TRBD2; J: TRBJ2-3; DNA: TGTGCCAGCAGTGGGCGGGAGGGCCGGGCAGATACGCAGTATTTT; CDR3: CASSGREGRADTQYF
size: NA; V: TRBV23-1; D: NA; J: TRBJ2-7; DNA: TGCGCCAGCAGCCTCCGCCAGGGTGCCTACGAGCAGTACTTC; CDR3: CASSLRQGAYEQYF
size: few; V: TRBV4-3; D: NA; J: TRBJ1-2; DNA: TGCGCCAGCAGCCAAGACAAACAGGGCTATGGCTACACCTTC; CDR3: CASSQDKQGYGYTF
size: NA; V: TRBV6-5; D: TRBD1; J: TRBJ2-7; DNA: TGTGCCAGCAGTTACTCCCCGGACAGGGTGGGCGAGCAGTACTTC; CDR3: CASSYSPDRVGEQYF
size: NA; V: TRBV7-2; D: TRBD2; J: TRBJ2-7; DNA: TGTGCCAGCAGCCAGGGATCAGCGGGAGGTCGCGAGCAGTACTTC; CDR3: CASSQGSAGGREQYF
size: NA; V: TRBV5-4; D: NA; J: TRBJ1-2; DNA: TGTGCCAGCAGCACCATGACAGGAACAAACTATGGCTACACCTTC; CDR3: CASSTMTGTNYGYTF